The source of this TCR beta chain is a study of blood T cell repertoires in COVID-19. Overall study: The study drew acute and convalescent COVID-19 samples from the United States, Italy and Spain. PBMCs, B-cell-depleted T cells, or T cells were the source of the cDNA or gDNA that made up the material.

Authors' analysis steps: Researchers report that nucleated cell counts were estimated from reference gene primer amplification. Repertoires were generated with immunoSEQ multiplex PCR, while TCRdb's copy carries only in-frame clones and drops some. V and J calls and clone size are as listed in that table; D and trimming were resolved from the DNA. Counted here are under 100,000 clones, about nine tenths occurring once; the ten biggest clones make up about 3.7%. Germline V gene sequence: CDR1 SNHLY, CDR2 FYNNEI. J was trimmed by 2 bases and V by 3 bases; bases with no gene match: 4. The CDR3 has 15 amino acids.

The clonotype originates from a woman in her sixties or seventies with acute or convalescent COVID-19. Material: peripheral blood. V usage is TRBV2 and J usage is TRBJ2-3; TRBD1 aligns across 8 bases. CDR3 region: CASSEGQVLTDTQYF. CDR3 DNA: TGTGCCAGCAGTGAGGGACAGGTGCTCACAGATACGCAGTATTTT.